The 9 T cell receptor beta chains in this list originate from one sample, sequenced in a study of blood T cell repertoires in COVID-19. Data came from immunoSEQ multiplex PCR; TCRdb stores just in-frame clones and leaves some out. This sample has about 410,000 clones, with around 89% found just once. Input material: peripheral blood. The receptors come from a woman in her 40s with COVID-19, enrolled during active disease.

Regarding this clone: The same CDR3 can be traced to other DNA sequences in this sample. The rearrangement links TRBV5-1 to TRBJ1-1; D ambiguous. Trimming left V 0 bases short and J 2 bases short, with 8 bases between. The CDR3 runs 14 residues. Per the germline V gene, CDR1 is SGHRS and CDR2 is YFSETQ. In DNA, the CDR3 is TGCGCCAGCAGCTTGGGACAAGCTAACACTGAAGCTTTCTTT. This codes for CASSLGQANTEAFF.

This sequence joins TRBV5-1 and TRBJ2-2; weak D call: TRBD2 (5 bases). Germline assignment: CDR1 SGHRS and CDR2 YFSETQ. The CDR3 has 14 amino acids. V was clipped by 3 bases and J by 6 bases, with 12 bases between them. The CDR3 nucleotides are TGCGCCAGCAGCTCAGACTGGGAGCCCGGGGAGCTGTTTTTT. Protein sequence: CASSSDWEPGELFF.

The chain is built from TRBV7-2 and TRBJ1-2, with a tentative D call TRBD1 (5 bases). Germline CDR1 reads SGHTA; CDR2 reads FQGNSA. The V and J ends lost 5 bases and 1 base respectively, with 20 bases between them. This CDR3 is built from 17 residues. The CDR3 DNA reads TGTGCCAGCAGCCACAGTCCCTGGACACCGATTAACTATGGCTACACCTTC. Translated: CASSHSPWTPINYGYTF.

The chain uses TRBV27 and TRBJ1-2; unclear D gene. This CDR3 is 15 amino acids long. V was pared by 7 bases and J by 4 bases, with 19 bases between. Per the germline V gene, CDR1 is MNHEY and CDR2 is SMNVEV (reference sequence). The CDR3 reads CASTRTGFSLYGYTF. The CDR3, as DNA: TGTGCCAGCACCAGAACGGGGTTCTCCCTCTATGGCTACACCTTC.

V and J are TRBV7-3 and TRBJ2-7; 7 bases align to TRBD1. Losses at the gene ends were 5 bases for V and 0 bases for J; bases not matched to a gene: 4. CDR3 length: 14 amino acids. Per germline, CDR1 SGHTA and CDR2 FQGTGA. The CDR3, as DNA: TGTGCCAGCAGCCCTACAGGGGCCTCCTACGAGCAGTACTTC. Amino acids: CASSPTGASYEQYF.

The count of this clone is one. The chain is built from TRBV7-9 and TRBJ2-7; no reliable D call. Germline CDR1 reads SEHNR; CDR2 reads FQNEAQ (reference sequence). The CDR3 consists of 12 residues. Trimming shortened V by 5 bases and J by 4 bases, and 9 bases separated the two germline ends. Here the CDR3 DNA reads TGTGCCAGCAGCGCGTCGGTATACGAGCAGTACTTC. Encoded protein: CASSASVYEQYF.

This chain uses TRBV5-5 with TRBJ1-5; D is perhaps TRBD1 (5 bases). CDR1 SGHKS and CDR2 YYEKEE come from the germline V gene (reference sequence). The CDR3 extends over 14 amino acids. V lost 4 bases to trimming and J lost 7 bases, with 15 bases between them. CDR3 amino acids: CASSHGLSGQPQHF. The CDR3 nucleotides are TGTGCCAGCAGCCACGGACTATCAGGGCAGCCCCAGCATTTT.

The V gene is TRBV4-1, the J gene TRBJ1-1; 8 bases are a match to TRBD1. CDR1 and CDR2 (germline): MGHRA, YSYEKL. V trimming: 0 bases; J trimming: 11 bases; junction bases outside the gene matches: 5. The CDR3 is 13 amino acids. DNA for the CDR3: TGCGCCAGCAGCCAAGATCCGGACAGGGACGCTTTCTTT. This translates into CASSQDPDRDAFF.

The chain couples TRBV7-2 to TRBJ2-3, with D unclear. Germline values: CDR1 SGHTA, CDR2 FQGNSA. This CDR3 is built from 14 residues. V lost 5 bases to trimming and J lost 1 base, with 10 bases between them. As DNA, the CDR3 is TGTGCCAGCAGCGATCCCAGCGGCACAGATACGCAGTATTTT. Protein sequence: CASSDPSGTDTQYF.